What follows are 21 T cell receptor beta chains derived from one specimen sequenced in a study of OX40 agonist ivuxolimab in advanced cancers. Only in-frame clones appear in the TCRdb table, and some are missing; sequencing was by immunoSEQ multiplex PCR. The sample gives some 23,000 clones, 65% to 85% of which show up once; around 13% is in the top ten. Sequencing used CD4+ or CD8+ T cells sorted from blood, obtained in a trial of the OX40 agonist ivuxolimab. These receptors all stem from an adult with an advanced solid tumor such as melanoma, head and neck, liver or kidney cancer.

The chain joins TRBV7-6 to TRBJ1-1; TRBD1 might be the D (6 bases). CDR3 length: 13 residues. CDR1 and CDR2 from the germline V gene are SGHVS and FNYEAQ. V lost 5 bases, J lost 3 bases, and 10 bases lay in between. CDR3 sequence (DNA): TGTGCCAGCAGCCTGGACAGAGACACTGAAGCTTTCTTT. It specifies CASSLDRDTEAFF.

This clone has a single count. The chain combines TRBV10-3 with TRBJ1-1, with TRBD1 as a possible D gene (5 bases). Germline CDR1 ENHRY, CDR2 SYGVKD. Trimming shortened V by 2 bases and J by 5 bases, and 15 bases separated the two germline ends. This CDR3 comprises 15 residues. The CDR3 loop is CAISETRAGETEAFF. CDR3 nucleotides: TGTGCCATCAGTGAGACCAGGGCGGGTGAGACTGAAGCTTTCTTT.

This chain's CDR3 is CASSIKQGVYEQYF. DNA of the CDR3: TGTGCCAGTAGTATAAAACAGGGGGTCTACGAGCAGTACTTC. The V call is TRBV19, the J call TRBJ2-7; 8 positions agree with TRBD1. Unmatched junction bases numbered 3, after V lost 2 bases and J lost 3 bases. The CDR3 length is 14 residues. Germline CDR1 reads LNHDA; CDR2 reads SQIVND (reference sequence).

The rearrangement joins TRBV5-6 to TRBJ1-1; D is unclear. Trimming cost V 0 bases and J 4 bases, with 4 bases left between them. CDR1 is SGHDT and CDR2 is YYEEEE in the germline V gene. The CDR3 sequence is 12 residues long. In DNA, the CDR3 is TGTGCCAGCAGCTTGGGACTCACTGAAGCTTTCTTT. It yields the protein CASSLGLTEAFF.

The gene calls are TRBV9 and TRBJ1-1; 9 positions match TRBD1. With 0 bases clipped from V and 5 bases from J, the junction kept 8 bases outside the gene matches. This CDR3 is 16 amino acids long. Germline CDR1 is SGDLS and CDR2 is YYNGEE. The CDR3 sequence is CASSVGRTGEWTEAFF. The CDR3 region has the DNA TGTGCCAGCAGCGTAGGTCGGACAGGGGAGTGGACTGAAGCTTTCTTT.

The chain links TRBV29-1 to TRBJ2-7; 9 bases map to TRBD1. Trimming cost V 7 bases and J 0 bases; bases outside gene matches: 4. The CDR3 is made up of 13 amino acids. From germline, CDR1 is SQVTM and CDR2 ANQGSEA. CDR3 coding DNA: TGCAGCGCCGGACAGGGGCTCTCCTACGAGCAGTACTTC. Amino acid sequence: CSAGQGLSYEQYF.

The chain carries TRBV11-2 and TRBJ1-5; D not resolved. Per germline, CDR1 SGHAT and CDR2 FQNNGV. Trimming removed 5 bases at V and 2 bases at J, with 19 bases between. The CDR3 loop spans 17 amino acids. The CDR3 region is CASSQSNWGHGNQPQHF. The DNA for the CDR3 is TGTGCCAGCAGCCAGAGCAATTGGGGTCACGGCAATCAGCCCCAGCATTTT.

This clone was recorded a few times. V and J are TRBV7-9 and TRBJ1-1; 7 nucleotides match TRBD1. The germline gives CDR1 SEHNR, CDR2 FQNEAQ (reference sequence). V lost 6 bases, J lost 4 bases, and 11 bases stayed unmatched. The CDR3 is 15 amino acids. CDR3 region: CASRIQGRRSTEAFF. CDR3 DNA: TGTGCCAGCAGGATACAGGGGCGAAGGAGCACTGAAGCTTTCTTT.

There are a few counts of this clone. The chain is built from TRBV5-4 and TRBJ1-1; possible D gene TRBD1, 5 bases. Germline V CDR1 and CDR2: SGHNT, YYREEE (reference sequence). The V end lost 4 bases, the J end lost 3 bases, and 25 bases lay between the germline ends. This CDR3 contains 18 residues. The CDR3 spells CASSTPGTDHLPHTEAFF. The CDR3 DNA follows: TGTGCCAGCAGCACACCCGGGACGGACCATCTACCGCACACTGAAGCTTTCTTT. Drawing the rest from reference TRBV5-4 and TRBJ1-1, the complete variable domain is ETGVTQSPTHLIKTRGQQVTLRCSSQSGHNTVSWYQQALGQGPQFIFQYYREEENGRGNFPPRFSGLQFPNYSSELNVNALELDDSALYLCASSTPGTDHLPHTEAFFGQGTRLTVV.

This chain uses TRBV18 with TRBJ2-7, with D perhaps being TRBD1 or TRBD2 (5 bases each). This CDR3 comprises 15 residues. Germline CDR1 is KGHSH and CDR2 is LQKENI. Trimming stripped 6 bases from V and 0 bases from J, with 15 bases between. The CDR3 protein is CASSPGTGSSYEQYF. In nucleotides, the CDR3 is TGTGCCAGCTCGCCCGGGACGGGAAGCTCCTACGAGCAGTACTTC. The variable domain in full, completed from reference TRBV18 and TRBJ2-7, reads NAGVMQNPRHLVRRRGQEARLRCSPMKGHSHVYWYRQLPEEGLKFMVYLQKENIIDESGMPKERFSAEFPKEGPSILRIQQVVRGDSAAYFCASSPGTGSSYEQYFGPGTRLTVT.

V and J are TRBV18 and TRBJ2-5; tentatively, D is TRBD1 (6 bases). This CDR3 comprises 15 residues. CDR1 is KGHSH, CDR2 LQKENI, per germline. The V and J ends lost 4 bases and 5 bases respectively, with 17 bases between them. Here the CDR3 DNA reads TGTGCCAGCTCACTAACAGGGATACAATATGAGACCCAGTACTTC. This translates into CASSLTGIQYETQYF.

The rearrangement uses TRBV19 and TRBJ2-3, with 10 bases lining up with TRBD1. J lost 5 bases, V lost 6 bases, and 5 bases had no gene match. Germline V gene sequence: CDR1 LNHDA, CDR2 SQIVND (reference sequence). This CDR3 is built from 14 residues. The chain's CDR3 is CASRDRGRVDTQYF. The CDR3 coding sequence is TGTGCCAGTAGAGACAGGGGGCGCGTAGATACGCAGTATTTT.

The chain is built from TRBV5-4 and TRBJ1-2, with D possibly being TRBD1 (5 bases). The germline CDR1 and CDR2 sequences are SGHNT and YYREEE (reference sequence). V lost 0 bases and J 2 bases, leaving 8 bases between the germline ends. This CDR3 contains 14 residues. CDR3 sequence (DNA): TGTGCCAGCAGCTTGGAGCCAGGGAACTATGGCTACACCTTC. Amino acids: CASSLEPGNYGYTF.

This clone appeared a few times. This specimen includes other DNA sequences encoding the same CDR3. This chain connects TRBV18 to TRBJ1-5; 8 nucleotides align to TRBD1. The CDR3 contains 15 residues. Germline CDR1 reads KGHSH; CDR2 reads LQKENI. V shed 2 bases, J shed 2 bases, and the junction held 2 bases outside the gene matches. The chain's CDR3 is CASSPDRGGNQPQHF. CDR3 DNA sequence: TGTGCCAGCTCACCAGACAGGGGTGGCAATCAGCCCCAGCATTTT.

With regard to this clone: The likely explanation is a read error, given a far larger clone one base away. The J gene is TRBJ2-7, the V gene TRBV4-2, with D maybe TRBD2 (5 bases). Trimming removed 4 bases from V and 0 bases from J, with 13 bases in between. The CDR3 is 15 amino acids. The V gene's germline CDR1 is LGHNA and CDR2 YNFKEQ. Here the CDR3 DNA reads TGTGCCAGCAGCCCTGTGGAGGAAAGCTCCTACGAGCAGTACTTC. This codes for CASSPVEESSYEQYF.

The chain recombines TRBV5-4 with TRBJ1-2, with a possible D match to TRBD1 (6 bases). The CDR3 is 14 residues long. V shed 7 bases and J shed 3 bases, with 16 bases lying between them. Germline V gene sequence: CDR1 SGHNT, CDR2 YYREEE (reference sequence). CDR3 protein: CASSMEGGYYGYTF. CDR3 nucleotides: TGTGCCAGCTCGATGGAAGGGGGGTACTATGGCTACACCTTC.

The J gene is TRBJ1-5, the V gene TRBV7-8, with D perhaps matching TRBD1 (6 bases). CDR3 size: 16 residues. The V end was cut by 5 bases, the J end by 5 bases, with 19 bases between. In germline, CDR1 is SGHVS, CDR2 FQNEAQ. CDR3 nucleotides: TGTGCCAGCAGCAAGATCCCAGGGGTGAGGGATCAGCCCCAGCATTTT. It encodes CASSKIPGVRDQPQHF. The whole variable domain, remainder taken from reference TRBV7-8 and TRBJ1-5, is GAGVSQSPRYKVAKRGQDVALRCDPISGHVSLFWYQQALGQGPEFLTYFQNEAQLDKSGLPSDRFFAERPEGSVSTLKIQRTQQEDSAVYLCASSKIPGVRDQPQHFGDGTRLSIL.

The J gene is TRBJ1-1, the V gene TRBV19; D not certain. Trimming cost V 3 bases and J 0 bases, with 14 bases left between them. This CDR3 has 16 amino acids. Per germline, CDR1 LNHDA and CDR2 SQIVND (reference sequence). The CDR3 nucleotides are TGTGCCAGTAGTATTTCGGCAGTCCTAATGAACACTGAAGCTTTCTTT. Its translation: CASSISAVLMNTEAFF.

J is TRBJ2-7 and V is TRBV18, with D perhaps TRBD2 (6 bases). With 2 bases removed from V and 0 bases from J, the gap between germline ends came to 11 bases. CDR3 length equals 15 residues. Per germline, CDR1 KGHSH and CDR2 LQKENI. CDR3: CASSPERASSYEQYF. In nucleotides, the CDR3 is TGTGCCAGCTCACCAGAGCGGGCGAGCTCCTACGAGCAGTACTTC.

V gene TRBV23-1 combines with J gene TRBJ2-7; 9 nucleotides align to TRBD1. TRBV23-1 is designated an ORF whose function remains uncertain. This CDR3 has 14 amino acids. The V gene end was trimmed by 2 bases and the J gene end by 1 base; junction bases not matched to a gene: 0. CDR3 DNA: TGCGCCAGCAGTCAAGGGACAGGGTCCTACGAGCAGTACTTC. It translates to CASSQGTGSYEQYF.

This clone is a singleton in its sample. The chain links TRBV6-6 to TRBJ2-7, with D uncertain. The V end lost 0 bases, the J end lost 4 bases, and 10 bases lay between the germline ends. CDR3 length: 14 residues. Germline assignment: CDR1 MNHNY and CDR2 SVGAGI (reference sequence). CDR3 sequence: CASSYSTLTYEQYF. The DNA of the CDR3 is TGTGCCAGCAGTTACTCGACACTGACTTACGAGCAGTACTTC.